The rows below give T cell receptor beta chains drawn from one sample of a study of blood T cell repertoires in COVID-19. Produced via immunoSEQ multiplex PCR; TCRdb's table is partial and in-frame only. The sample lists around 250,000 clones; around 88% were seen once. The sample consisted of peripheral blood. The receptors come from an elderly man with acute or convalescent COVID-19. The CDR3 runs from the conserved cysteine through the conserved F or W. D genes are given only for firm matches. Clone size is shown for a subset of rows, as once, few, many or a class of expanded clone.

CDR3aa: CASSGTVSGTEAFF; CDR3nt: TGTGCCAGCAGCGGGACAGTATCGGGGACTGAAGCTTTCTTT; v_gene: TRBV7-6; d_gene: TRBD1; abundance: .; j_gene: TRBJ1-1
CDR3aa: CASGSGISAEAFF; CDR3nt: TGTGCCAGCGGCTCCGGGATCAGCGCTGAAGCTTTCTTT; v_gene: TRBV12-3/TRBV12-4; d_gene: .; abundance: .; j_gene: TRBJ1-1
CDR3aa: CASDPGQGRGNEQFF; CDR3nt: TGTGCCAGCGATCCGGGACAGGGGCGGGGCAATGAGCAGTTCTTC; v_gene: TRBV2; d_gene: TRBD1; abundance: .; j_gene: TRBJ2-1
CDR3aa: CASSPGQGENQPQHF; CDR3nt: TGTGCCAGCTCACCAGGACAGGGTGAGAATCAGCCCCAGCATTTT; v_gene: TRBV18; d_gene: TRBD1; abundance: .; j_gene: TRBJ1-5
CDR3aa: CASRGQGSNTEAFF; CDR3nt: TGTGCCAGCAGGGGACAGGGTTCGAACACTGAAGCTTTCTTT; v_gene: TRBV6-5; d_gene: TRBD1; abundance: once; j_gene: TRBJ1-1
CDR3aa: CASSQDLGWAGGNEQYF; CDR3nt: TGCGCCAGCAGCCAAGATCTCGGGTGGGCAGGGGGCAACGAGCAGTACTTC; v_gene: TRBV4-1; d_gene: TRBD1; abundance: .; j_gene: TRBJ2-7
CDR3aa: CASSEVGGLGANVLTF; CDR3nt: TGTGCCAGCAGTGAAGTTGGAGGGTTGGGGGCCAACGTCCTGACTTTC; v_gene: TRBV6-1; d_gene: .; abundance: once; j_gene: TRBJ2-6
CDR3aa: CSVQGGVRDYGYTF; CDR3nt: TGCAGCGTACAGGGGGGCGTTCGGGATTATGGCTACACCTTC; v_gene: TRBV29-1; d_gene: TRBD1; abundance: .; j_gene: TRBJ1-2
CDR3aa: CASSLGGREAYEQYF; CDR3nt: TGTGCCAGCAGCTTAGGGGGGAGGGAGGCCTACGAGCAGTACTTC; v_gene: TRBV7-6; d_gene: TRBD2; abundance: .; j_gene: TRBJ2-7
CDR3aa: CASSQSRRSQFF; CDR3nt: TGTGCCAGCAGCCAAAGTCGGAGGTCGCAGTTCTTC; v_gene: TRBV28; d_gene: .; abundance: .; j_gene: TRBJ2-1
CDR3aa: CASSLAGQGFEAFF; CDR3nt: TGTGCCAGCAGCTTAGCGGGACAGGGGTTTGAAGCTTTCTTT; v_gene: TRBV7-8; d_gene: TRBD1; abundance: .; j_gene: TRBJ1-1
CDR3aa: CASSRGLEQFF; CDR3nt: TGTGCCAGCAGCCGGGGACTAGAGCAGTTCTTC; v_gene: TRBV12-3/TRBV12-4; d_gene: TRBD2; abundance: .; j_gene: TRBJ2-1
CDR3aa: CASSQGLASYEQYF; CDR3nt: TGTGCCAGCAGCCAGGGACTAGCGAGCTACGAGCAGTACTTC; v_gene: TRBV7-9; d_gene: TRBD2; abundance: .; j_gene: TRBJ2-7
CDR3aa: CASAVVGARGGEKLFF; CDR3nt: TGTGCCAGTGCGGTGGTAGGAGCCCGTGGTGGTGAAAAACTGTTTTTT; v_gene: TRBV19; d_gene: .; abundance: .; j_gene: TRBJ1-4
CDR3aa: CASLKGAGEETQYF; CDR3nt: TGCGCCAGCTTAAAGGGGGCAGGGGAAGAGACCCAGTACTTC; v_gene: TRBV5-1; d_gene: TRBD1; abundance: once; j_gene: TRBJ2-5